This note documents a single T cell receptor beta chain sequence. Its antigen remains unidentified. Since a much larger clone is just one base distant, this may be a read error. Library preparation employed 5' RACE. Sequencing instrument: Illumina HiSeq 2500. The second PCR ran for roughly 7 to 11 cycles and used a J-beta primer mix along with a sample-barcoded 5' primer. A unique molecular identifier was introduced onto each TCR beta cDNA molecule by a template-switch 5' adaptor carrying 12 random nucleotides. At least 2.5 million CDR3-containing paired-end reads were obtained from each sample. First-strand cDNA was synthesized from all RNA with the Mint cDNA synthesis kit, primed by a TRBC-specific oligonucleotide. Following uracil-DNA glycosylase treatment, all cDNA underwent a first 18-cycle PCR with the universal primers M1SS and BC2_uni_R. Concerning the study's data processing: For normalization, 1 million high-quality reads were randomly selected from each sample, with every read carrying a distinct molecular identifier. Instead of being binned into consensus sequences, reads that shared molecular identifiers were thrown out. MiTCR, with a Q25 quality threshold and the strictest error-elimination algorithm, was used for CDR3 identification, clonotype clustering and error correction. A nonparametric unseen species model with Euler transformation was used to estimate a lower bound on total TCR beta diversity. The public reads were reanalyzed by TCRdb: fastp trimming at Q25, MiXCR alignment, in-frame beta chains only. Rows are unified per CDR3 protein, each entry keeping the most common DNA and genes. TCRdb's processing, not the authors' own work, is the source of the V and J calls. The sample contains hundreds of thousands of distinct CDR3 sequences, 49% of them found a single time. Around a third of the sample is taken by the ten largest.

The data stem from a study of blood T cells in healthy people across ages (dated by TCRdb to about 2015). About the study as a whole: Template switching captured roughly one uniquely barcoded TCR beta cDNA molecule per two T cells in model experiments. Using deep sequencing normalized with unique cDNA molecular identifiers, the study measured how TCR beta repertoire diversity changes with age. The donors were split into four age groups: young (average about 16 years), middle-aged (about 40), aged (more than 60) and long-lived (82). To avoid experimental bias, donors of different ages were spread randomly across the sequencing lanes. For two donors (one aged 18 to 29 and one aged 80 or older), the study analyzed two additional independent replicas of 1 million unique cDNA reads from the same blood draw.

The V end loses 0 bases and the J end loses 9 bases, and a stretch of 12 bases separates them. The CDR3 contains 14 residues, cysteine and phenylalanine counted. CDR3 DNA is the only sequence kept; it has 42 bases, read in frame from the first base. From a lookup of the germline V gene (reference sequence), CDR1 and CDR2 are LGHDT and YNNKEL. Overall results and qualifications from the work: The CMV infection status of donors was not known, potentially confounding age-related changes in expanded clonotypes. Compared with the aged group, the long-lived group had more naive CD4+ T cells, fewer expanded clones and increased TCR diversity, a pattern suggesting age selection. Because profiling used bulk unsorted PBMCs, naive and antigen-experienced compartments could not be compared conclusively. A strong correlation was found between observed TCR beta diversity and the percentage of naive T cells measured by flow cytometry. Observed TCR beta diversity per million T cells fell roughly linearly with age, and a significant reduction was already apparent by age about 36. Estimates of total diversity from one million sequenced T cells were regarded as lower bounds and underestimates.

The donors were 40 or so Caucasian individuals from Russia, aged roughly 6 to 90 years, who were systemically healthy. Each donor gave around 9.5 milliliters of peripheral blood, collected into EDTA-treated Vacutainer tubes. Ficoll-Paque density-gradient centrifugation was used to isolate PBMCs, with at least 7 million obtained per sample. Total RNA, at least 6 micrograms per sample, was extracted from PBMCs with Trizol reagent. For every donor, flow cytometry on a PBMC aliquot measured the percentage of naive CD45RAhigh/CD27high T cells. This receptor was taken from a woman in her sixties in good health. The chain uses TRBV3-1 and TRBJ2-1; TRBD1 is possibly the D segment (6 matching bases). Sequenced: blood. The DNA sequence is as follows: TGTGCCAGCAGCCAAGAGCCAGGGGAATCTGAGCAGTTCTTC. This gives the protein CASSQEPGESEQFF.